The clone carrying this TCR beta chain was seen a handful of times. The data were obtained in a study of PD-L1 blockade in urothelial cancer. Across the whole study: In the mid-2010s, patients got going on atezolizumab, taking 1,200 mg intravenously every 3 weeks.

After removal of 4 bases from V and 4 bases from J, the junction contained 8 bases not matched to a gene. CDR3 size: 15 residues. Germline CDR1 MNHEY, CDR2 SMNVEV (reference sequence). Time point denoted: pretreatment peripheral blood. The data were produced by immunoSEQ multiplex PCR, yet TCRdb's version contains in-frame clones alone and is incomplete. Among roughly 100,000 clones, 80% to 90% were seen once, and the ten largest hold 0.85% to 1%. The clonotype was recovered from a woman aged 80 or older with urothelial cancer. The V call is TRBV27, the J call TRBJ1-2; 8 bases align to TRBD1. The sequencing used PBMCs, collected around atezolizumab (anti-PD-L1) treatment. CDR3 region: CASSSRQGLIYGYTF. The CDR3 DNA reads TGTGCCAGCAGTTCAAGACAGGGGCTTATCTATGGCTACACCTTC.